This T cell receptor beta chain was retrieved from a study of T-cell memory formation after mild COVID-19. Looking at the study overall: The TCR clusters were mostly specific to one donor. General study points: There was a balanced CD4/CD8 profile in clones contracting day 15 to 85, and later expanders leaned CD4+. Shrinking CD4+ clones resided mostly in CM and EM, and CD8+ ones in EMRA.

From the 5' RACE reads, TCRdb called clonotypes with MiXCR, one entry per CDR3 protein. The profile shows about 190,000 distinct CDR3 sequences, 27% of them singletons. Germline-derived CDR1 and CDR2 are SEHNR and FQNEAQ (reference sequence). CDR3 length equals 13 residues. V was pared by 5 bases and J by 5 bases, with 13 bases between. Notes on this clonotype: Its cognate antigen is unknown.

The chain recombines TRBV7-9 with TRBJ2-7; D is possibly TRBD2 (6 bases). The sample consisted of PBMCs or a T cell subset sorted from them (not recorded which). The TCR originated in an adult woman who had mild COVID-19 (a few samples of this study predate the infection). Cell type and time point are not known. CDR3 region: CASSGRGFNEQYF. The CDR3 nucleotides read TGTGCCAGCAGCGGACGGGGGTTCAACGAGCAGTACTTC.